This TCR beta chain was captured by sequencing in a study of quantifying T cell responses using KT2 cells. Study overall: RNA was reverse transcribed with TCR alpha and beta constant-region primers. A predetermined fluorescence threshold ended the second PCR, run as a qPCR.

The cDNA 3' end received a ligated oligonucleotide with a UMI. An equimolar mix of RC1.1 and RC1.2 primed the beta chain across TRBC1 and TRBC2. Each CDR3 protein gets one entry after TCRdb re-called the UMI-ligation and nested PCR reads with MiXCR. The sample has tens of thousands of distinct CDR3 sequences, over 9% seen once. Germline assignment: CDR1 WSHSY and CDR2 SAAADI. Trimming at V came to 3 bases and at J to 4 bases, leaving 5 bases not matched to a gene. The CDR3 is 15 amino acids. Input material: PBMCs spiked with cells of the T cell clone KT2. This rearrangement joins TRBV10-2 to TRBJ2-3, with 9 bases identical to TRBD2. The clonotype originates from a human donor. CDR3 nucleotides: TGCGCCAGCAGTGATTGGCGGGGGGGCGCAGATACGCAGTATTTT. Its translation is CASSDWRGGADTQYF.